This TCR beta chain was obtained from a study of blood T cell repertoires in COVID-19. Overall study: Samples representing acute and convalescent COVID-19 were sourced from the United States, Italy and Spain.

There are 16 residues in the CDR3. Seattle participants joined during active infection and were tracked over time. Sequencing was performed with immunoSEQ multiplex PCR; in TCRdb, only in-frame clones are kept and a portion is missing. The table records more than 300,000 clones, 88% of them present only once. Sample: peripheral blood. This TCR came from a woman aged 70 to 79 with COVID-19, enrolled during active disease. The chain uses TRBV21-1 and TRBJ2-5; TRBD2, the table's D call, was not compared with the DNA. TRBV21-1 is recorded as a pseudogene. The CDR3, as DNA: TGTGCCAGCAGCGTTCCGGGACTCCGTTCCCAAGAGACCCAGTACTTC. Protein: CASSVPGLRSQETQYF.